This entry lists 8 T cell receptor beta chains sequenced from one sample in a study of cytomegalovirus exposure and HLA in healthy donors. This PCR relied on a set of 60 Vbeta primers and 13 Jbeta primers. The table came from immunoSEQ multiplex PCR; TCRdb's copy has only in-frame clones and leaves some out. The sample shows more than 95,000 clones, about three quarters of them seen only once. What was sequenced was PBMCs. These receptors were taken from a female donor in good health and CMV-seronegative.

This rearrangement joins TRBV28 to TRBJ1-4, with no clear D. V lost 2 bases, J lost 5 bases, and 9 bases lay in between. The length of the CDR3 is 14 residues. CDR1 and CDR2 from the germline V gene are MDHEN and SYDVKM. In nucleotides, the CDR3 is TGTGCCAGCAGTTTACAAACTGAGAATGAAAAACTGTTTTTT. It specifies CASSLQTENEKLFF.

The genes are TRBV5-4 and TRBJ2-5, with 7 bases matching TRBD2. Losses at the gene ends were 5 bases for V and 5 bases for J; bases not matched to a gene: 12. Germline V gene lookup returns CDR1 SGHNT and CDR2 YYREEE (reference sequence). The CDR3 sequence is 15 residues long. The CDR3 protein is CASSLGREWGETQYF. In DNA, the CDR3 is TGTGCCAGCAGTCTGGGGCGGGAGTGGGGGGAGACCCAGTACTTC.

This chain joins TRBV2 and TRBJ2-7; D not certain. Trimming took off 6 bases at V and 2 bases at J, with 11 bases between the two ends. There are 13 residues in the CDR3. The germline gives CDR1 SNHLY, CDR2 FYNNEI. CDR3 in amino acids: CASSHESTYEQYF. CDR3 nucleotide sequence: TGTGCCAGCAGCCACGAGTCGACCTACGAGCAGTACTTC.

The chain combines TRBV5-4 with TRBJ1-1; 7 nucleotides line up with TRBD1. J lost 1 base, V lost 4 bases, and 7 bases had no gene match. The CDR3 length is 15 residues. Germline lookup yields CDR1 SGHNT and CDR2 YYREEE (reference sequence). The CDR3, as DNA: TGTGCCAGCAGCCGCAAACAGGGGCAGAACACTGAAGCTTTCTTT. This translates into CASSRKQGQNTEAFF. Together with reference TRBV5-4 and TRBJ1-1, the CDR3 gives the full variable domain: ETGVTQSPTHLIKTRGQQVTLRCSSQSGHNTVSWYQQALGQGPQFIFQYYREEENGRGNFPPRFSGLQFPNYSSELNVNALELDDSALYLCASSRKQGQNTEAFFGQGTRLTVV.

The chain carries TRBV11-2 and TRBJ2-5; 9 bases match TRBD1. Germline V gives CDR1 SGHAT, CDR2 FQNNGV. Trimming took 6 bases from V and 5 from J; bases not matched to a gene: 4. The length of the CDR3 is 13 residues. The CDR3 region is CASSYGTGETQYF. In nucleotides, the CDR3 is TGTGCCAGCAGTTACGGGACAGGGGAGACCCAGTACTTC.

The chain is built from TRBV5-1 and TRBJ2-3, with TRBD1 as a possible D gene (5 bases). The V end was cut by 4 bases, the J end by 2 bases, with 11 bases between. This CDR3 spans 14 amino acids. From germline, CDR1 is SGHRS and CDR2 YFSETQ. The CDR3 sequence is CASSALTVTDTQYF. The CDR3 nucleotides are TGCGCCAGCAGCGCCCTGACAGTCACAGATACGCAGTATTTT.

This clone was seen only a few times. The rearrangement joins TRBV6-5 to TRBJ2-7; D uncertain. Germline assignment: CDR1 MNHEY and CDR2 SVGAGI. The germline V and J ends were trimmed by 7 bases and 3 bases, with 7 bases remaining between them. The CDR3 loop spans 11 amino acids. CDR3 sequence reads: CASNSGYEQYF. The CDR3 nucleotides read TGTGCCAGCAACTCAGGCTACGAGCAGTACTTC.

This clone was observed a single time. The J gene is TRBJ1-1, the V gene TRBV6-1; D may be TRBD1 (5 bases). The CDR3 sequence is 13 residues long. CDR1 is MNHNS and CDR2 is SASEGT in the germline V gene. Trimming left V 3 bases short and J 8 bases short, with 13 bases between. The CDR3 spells CASSEFARVEAFF. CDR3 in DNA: TGTGCCAGCAGTGAGTTTGCCAGGGTCGAAGCTTTCTTT.